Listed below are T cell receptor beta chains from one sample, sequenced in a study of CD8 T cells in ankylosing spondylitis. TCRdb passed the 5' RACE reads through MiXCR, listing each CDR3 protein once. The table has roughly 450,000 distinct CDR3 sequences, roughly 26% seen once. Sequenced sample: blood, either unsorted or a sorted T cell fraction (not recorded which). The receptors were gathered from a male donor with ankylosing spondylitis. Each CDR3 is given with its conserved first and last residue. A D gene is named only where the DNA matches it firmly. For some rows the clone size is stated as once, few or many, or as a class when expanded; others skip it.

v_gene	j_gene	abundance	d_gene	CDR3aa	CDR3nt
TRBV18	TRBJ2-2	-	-	CASSPWGNTGELFF	TGTGCCAGCTCACCATGGGGGAACACCGGGGAGCTGTTTTTT
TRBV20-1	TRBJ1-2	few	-	CSARISYGYTF	TGCAGTGCTAGGATCAGCTATGGCTACACCTTC
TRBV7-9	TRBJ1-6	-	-	CASSLVPGVGYDSPLHF	TGTGCCAGCAGCTTAGTTCCCGGGGTGGGTTACGATTCACCCCTCCACTTT
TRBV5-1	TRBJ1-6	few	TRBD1	CASSLTGDYNSPLHF	TGCGCCAGCAGCTTGACAGGGGACTATAATTCACCCCTCCACTTT
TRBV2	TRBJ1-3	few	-	CASSPTGGGNTIYF	TGTGCCAGCAGTCCCACGGGGGGTGGAAACACCATATATTTT
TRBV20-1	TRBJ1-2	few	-	CSARDSTGGFWGYTF	TGCAGTGCTAGAGATTCTACTGGGGGCTTCTGGGGCTACACCTTC
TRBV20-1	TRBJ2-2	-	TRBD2	CSASGGTNTGELFF	TGCAGTGCTTCCGGGGGGACGAACACCGGGGAGCTGTTTTTT
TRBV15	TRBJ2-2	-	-	CATSPRQVPNTGELFF	TGTGCCACCAGCCCCCGACAGGTACCGAACACCGGGGAGCTGTTTTTT
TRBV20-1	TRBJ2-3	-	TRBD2	CSARTSGREIQGTQYF	TGCAGTGCTCGCACCAGCGGGAGGGAGATACAGGGTACGCAGTATTTT
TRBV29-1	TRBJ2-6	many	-	CSVEDPLRKPGANVLTF	TGCAGCGTTGAAGATCCCCTCCGGAAACCCGGGGCCAACGTCCTGACTTTC
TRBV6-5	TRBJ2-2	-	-	CASSYEDSGTGELFF	TGTGCCAGCAGTTATGAGGACAGCGGAACCGGGGAGCTGTTTTTT
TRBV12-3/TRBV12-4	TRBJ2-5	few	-	CASSSRGYETQYF	TGTGCCAGCAGTTCGAGAGGCTACGAGACCCAGTACTTC
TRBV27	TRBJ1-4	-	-	CASSLSQGGEKLFF	TGTGCCAGCAGTTTAAGCCAGGGAGGAGAAAAACTGTTTTTT
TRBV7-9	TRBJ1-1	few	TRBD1	CASSDTGGAYTEAFF	TGTGCCAGCAGCGACACAGGGGGCGCGTACACTGAAGCTTTCTTT
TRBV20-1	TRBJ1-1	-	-	CSAREQGRNTEAFF	TGCAGTGCTAGAGAACAGGGAAGGAACACTGAAGCTTTCTTT
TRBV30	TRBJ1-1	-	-	CAWSRGPNTEAFF	TGTGCCTGGAGTCGGGGCCCGAACACTGAAGCTTTCTTT
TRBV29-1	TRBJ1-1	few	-	CSPPWGRDMNTEAFF	TGCAGCCCGCCATGGGGCAGGGACATGAACACTGAAGCTTTCTTT
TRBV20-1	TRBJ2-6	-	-	CSASERTGANVLTF	TGCAGTGCTAGCGAGAGGACTGGGGCCAACGTCCTGACTTTC
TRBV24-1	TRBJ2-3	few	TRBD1	CATSARDRGTDTQYF	TGTGCCACCAGTGCCAGAGACAGGGGGACAGATACGCAGTATTTT
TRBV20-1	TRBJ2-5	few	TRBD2	CSAPDRTSGKVYQETQYF	TGCAGTGCCCCAGACAGGACTAGCGGGAAGGTGTACCAAGAGACCCAGTACTTC
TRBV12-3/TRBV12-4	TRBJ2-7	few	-	CASSPGVGTDSYEQYF	TGTGCCAGCAGTCCGGGGGTGGGGACGGATTCCTACGAGCAGTACTTC
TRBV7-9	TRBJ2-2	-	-	CASSLAIVTGELFF	TGTGCCAGCAGCTTAGCGATCGTGACCGGGGAGCTGTTTTTT
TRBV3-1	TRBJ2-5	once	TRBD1	CASSQTATDRPKYF	TGTGCCAGCAGCCAAACAGCGACGGACAGGCCGAAGTACTTC
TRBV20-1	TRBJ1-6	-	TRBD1	CSATTGTGLSSYNSPLHF	TGCAGTGCAACTACCGGGACAGGGCTTAGCTCCTATAATTCACCCCTCCACTTT
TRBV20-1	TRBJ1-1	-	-	CSARRYGKMNTEAFF	TGCAGTGCCAGACGGTACGGCAAGATGAACACTGAAGCTTTCTTT
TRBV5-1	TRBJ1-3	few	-	CASSSLSGSGNTIYF	TGCGCCAGCAGCTCTCTGTCCGGCTCTGGAAACACCATATATTTT
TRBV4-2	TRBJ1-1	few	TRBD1	CASSHISGTGGTEAFF	TGTGCCAGCAGCCATATCTCCGGGACAGGAGGCACTGAAGCTTTCTTT
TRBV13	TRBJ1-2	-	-	CASSLDSGYTF	TGTGCCAGCAGCTTGGACTCAGGCTACACCTTC
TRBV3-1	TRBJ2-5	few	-	CASSHLTSAQETQYF	TGTGCCAGCAGCCACCTGACTAGTGCCCAAGAGACCCAGTACTTC
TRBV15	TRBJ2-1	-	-	CATSTLGRQSYNEQFF	TGTGCCACCAGCACCCTAGGGAGACAGTCCTACAATGAGCAGTTCTTC
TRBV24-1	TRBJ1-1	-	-	CATTIGAFF	TGTGCCACTACAATTGGAGCTTTCTTT
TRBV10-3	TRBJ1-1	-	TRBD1	CAITPQGVTEAFF	TGTGCCATCACTCCACAGGGGGTCACTGAAGCTTTCTTT
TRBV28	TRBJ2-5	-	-	CASSITGPDWETQYF	TGTGCCAGCAGTATAACGGGGCCGGACTGGGAGACCCAGTACTTC
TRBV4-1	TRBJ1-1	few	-	CASSQDPGPITEAFF	TGCGCCAGCAGCCAAGATCCTGGACCGATCACTGAAGCTTTCTTT
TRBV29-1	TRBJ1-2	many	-	CSNRELAYGYTF	TGCAGCAACAGGGAGTTGGCCTATGGCTACACCTTC
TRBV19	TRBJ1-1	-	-	CASSRGRGPNTEAFF	TGTGCCAGTAGTAGGGGCAGGGGACCGAACACTGAAGCTTTCTTT
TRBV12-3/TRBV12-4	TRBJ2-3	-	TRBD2	CASSLARREGSDTQYF	TGTGCCAGCAGTTTAGCGCGGCGGGAGGGCTCAGATACGCAGTATTTT
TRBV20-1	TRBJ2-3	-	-	CSASPQTDTQYF	TGCAGTGCTAGCCCCCAAACCGATACGCAGTATTTT
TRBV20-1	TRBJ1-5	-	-	CSASYGRIYSNQPQHF	TGCAGTGCTAGTTACGGCAGAATATATAGCAATCAGCCCCAGCATTTT
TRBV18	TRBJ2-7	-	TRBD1	CASSPDRGAYEQYF	TGTGCCAGCTCACCCGACAGGGGCGCCTACGAGCAGTACTTC
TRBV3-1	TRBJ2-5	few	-	CASSQLPGVLGETQYF	TGTGCCAGCAGCCAACTTCCAGGGGTTTTGGGAGAGACCCAGTACTTC
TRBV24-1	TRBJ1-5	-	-	CATSDEGTPQHF	TGTGCCACCAGTGATGAGGGGACGCCCCAGCATTTT
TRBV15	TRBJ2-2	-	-	CATSRVVGAGITGELFF	TGTGCCACCAGCAGAGTCGTTGGGGCAGGGATTACCGGGGAGCTGTTTTTT
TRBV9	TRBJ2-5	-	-	CASSVGGLDTQETQYF	TGTGCCAGCAGCGTAGGTGGCTTGGACACCCAAGAGACCCAGTACTTC
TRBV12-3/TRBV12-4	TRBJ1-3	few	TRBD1	CASSDATGGSGNTIYF	TGTGCCAGCAGCGACGCGACAGGGGGTTCTGGAAACACCATATATTTT
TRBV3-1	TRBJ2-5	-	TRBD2	CASSQDLLAGVEETQYF	TGTGCCAGCAGCCAAGATTTACTAGCGGGAGTGGAAGAGACCCAGTACTTC
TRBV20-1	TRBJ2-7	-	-	CSARGGLSFSYEQYF	TGCAGTGCTAGGGGGGGGCTTTCATTTTCCTACGAGCAGTACTTC
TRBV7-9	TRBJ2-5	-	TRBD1	CASSQPGQGGETQYF	TGTGCCAGCAGCCAACCGGGACAGGGCGGGGAGACCCAGTACTTC
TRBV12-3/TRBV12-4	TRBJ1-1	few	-	CASSLDAEAFF	TGTGCCAGCAGTTTGGACGCTGAAGCTTTCTTT
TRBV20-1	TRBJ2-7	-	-	CSARQGSEQYF	TGCAGTGCTAGACAGGGCTCCGAGCAGTACTTC
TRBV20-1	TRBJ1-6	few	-	CSARPGRPSSPLHF	TGCAGTGCTAGACCAGGACGCCCCAGTTCACCCCTCCACTTT
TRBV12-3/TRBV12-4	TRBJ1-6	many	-	CASSPYEEKSPLHF	TGTGCCAGCAGTCCCTATGAGGAGAAATCACCCCTCCACTTT
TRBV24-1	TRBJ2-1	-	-	CATSDSWYEQFF	TGTGCCACCAGTGATTCCTGGTATGAGCAGTTCTTC